The clone carrying this TCR beta chain came up many times. The sample comes from a study of blood T cells in healthy people across ages. The CDR3 has 15 amino acids. Trimming removed 7 bases from V and 6 bases from J, with 20 bases in between. Through a sample-barcoded 5' primer and a J-beta primer mix, a second PCR was run for roughly 6 to 12 cycles. TCRdb called the 5' RACE reads again in MiXCR, with one record for every CDR3 protein. The repertoire has 850,000 or so distinct CDR3 sequences, 25% to 35% of them found once; the top ten carry 17%. Input material: blood. The rearrangement joins TRBV12-3 or TRBV12-4 to TRBJ2-3; the D gene could be TRBD1 or TRBD2 (5 bases each). The source is a woman at least 80 years old in good health. Here the CDR3 DNA reads TGTGCCAGCACCAGGTGGGGGACGGACCAGGATACGCAGTATTTT. The encoded protein is CASTRWGTDQDTQYF.